This T cell receptor (beta chain) stems from a study of CD8 T cells in Susac syndrome. This CDR3 has 12 residues. V shed 2 bases and J shed 3 bases, with 5 bases lying between them. CDR1 is SEHNR, CDR2 FQNEAQ, per germline (reference sequence). With random hexamers, roughly 0.45 to 1 ug RNA was reverse transcribed. The amplification used immunoSEQ multiplex PCR on TCR beta CDR3; it spanned 54 Vbeta and 13 Jbeta. MiXCR, applied by TCRdb to the immunoSEQ multiplex PCR reads, yields one record per CDR3 protein. Of 130,000 to 150,000 distinct CDR3 sequences listed, around 94% were seen once; the top ten hold approximately 0.25%.

V usage is TRBV7-9 and J usage is TRBJ2-7, with D hard to call. The source material was CD8+ T cells from PBMCs. The receptor was isolated from a human donor in good health. As DNA, the CDR3 is TGTGCCAGCAGCTTACCCTACTACGAGCAGTACTTC. This sequence encodes CASSLPYYEQYF.